These 24 T cell receptor beta chains came from one sample sequenced in a study of T cells after yellow fever vaccination. MiXCR, applied by TCRdb to the 5' RACE reads, yields one record per CDR3 protein. The sample holds hundreds of thousands of distinct CDR3 sequences, approximately 13% seen once. Sequencing was performed on PBMCs, taken on the day of the yellow fever booster vaccination. Receptors originate from a man aged 25-45 years who received the YFV17D yellow fever vaccine.

This clonotype was detected only a few times. V and J are TRBV20-1 and TRBJ2-1; 12 nucleotides agree with TRBD2. Unmatched junction bases numbered 6, after V lost 4 bases and J lost 8 bases. CDR1 DFQATT and CDR2 SNEGSKA come from the germline V gene (reference sequence). CDR3 length: 14 residues. CDR3 coding DNA: TGCAGTGCTACCGGGACTAGCGGGTTGCATGAGCAGTTCTTC. Translation gives CSATGTSGLHEQFF.

In its sample, this clonotype was seen a few times. The gene calls are TRBV7-8 and TRBJ2-1; tentatively, D is TRBD2 (5 bases). With 5 bases removed from V and 4 bases from J, the gap between germline ends came to 12 bases. This CDR3 spans 14 amino acids. In germline, CDR1 is SGHVS, CDR2 FQNEAQ. The CDR3 loop reads CASSPLRAYNEQFF. CDR3 bases: TGTGCCAGCAGCCCCCTGCGGGCTTACAATGAGCAGTTCTTC.

This rearrangement joins TRBV5-1 to TRBJ2-5; TRBD1 aligns across 8 bases. Germline values: CDR1 SGHRS, CDR2 YFSETQ. The CDR3 has 14 residues. The J segment lost 5 bases and the V segment lost 3 bases, leaving 6 bases of the junction unmatched. The CDR3 sequence: CASSSQTGVETQYF. DNA for the CDR3: TGCGCCAGCAGCTCCCAGACAGGGGTCGAGACCCAGTACTTC.

This clonotype has only a few counts. This chain joins TRBV2 and TRBJ2-1; D is possibly TRBD2 (6 bases). The germline V gene encodes CDR1 SNHLY and CDR2 FYNNEI. The length of the CDR3 is 12 residues. Trimming left V 4 bases short and J 9 bases short, with 10 bases between. CDR3 protein: CASSAVGGEQFF. DNA for the CDR3: TGTGCCAGCAGTGCCGTCGGGGGTGAGCAGTTCTTC.

The V gene is TRBV4-3, the J gene TRBJ2-7; the D gene is possibly TRBD2 (6 bases). CDR1 and CDR2 (germline): LGHNA, YSLEER. Trimming shortened V by 0 bases and J by 5 bases, and 8 bases separated the two germline ends. This CDR3 is built from 13 residues. CDR3 protein: CASSQEGLNEQYF. The CDR3 bases are TGCGCCAGCAGCCAAGAGGGACTCAACGAGCAGTACTTC.

V is TRBV20-1 and J is TRBJ2-5; 13 bases align to TRBD2. The CDR3 spans 16 residues. The germline V gene encodes CDR1 DFQATT and CDR2 SNEGSKA (reference sequence). V trimming: 6 bases; J trimming: 5 bases; junction bases outside the gene matches: 12. CDR3 amino acids: CSATSGLAGRVETQYF. The CDR3 DNA is TGCAGTGCAACCTCGGGACTAGCGGGGAGGGTCGAGACCCAGTACTTC.

This chain joins TRBV10-3 and TRBJ2-4; 7 bases line up with TRBD1. V dropped 4 bases and J dropped 1; count of bases not matched to a gene: 10. The CDR3 runs to 17 residues. Germline CDR1 and CDR2: ENHRY and SYGVKD. The CDR3 here is CAISGEQGSRAKNIQYF. The CDR3 DNA follows: TGTGCCATCAGTGGCGAACAGGGGTCCCGGGCCAAAAACATTCAGTACTTC.

The CDR3 nucleotides read TGTGCCAGCAAAACAGGGGGCGCGAACATTCAGTACTTC. This codes for CASKTGGANIQYF. The chain has TRBV2 and TRBJ2-4; 9 positions match TRBD1. Per germline, CDR1 SNHLY and CDR2 FYNNEI. The CDR3 has 13 amino acids. Losses at the gene ends were 7 bases for V and 7 bases for J; bases not matched to a gene: 5.

This clonotype has only a few counts. The chain is built from TRBV21-1 and TRBJ2-5; TRBD1 is the table's D call, not checked against the DNA. TRBV21-1 is assigned pseudogene status. The CDR3 covers 12 residues. The CDR3 nucleotides read TGTGCCAGAGAACAGGGGTGGGAGACCCAGTACTTC. Translation gives CAREQGWETQYF.

In its sample, this clonotype was seen many times. The chain recombines TRBV9 with TRBJ2-3, with 7 bases that match TRBD2. Germline V lookup: CDR1 SGDLS, CDR2 YYNGEE. V shed 4 bases and J 6 bases; nucleotides not matched to a gene: 14. The CDR3 has 16 residues. The CDR3 region has the DNA TGTGCCAGCAGCCCTTTTGTTGCGGGAGATGCCGATACGCAGTATTTT. It specifies CASSPFVAGDADTQYF.

This rearrangement joins TRBV14 to TRBJ2-7; D may correspond to TRBD1 or TRBD2 (5 bases each). The length of the CDR3 is 14 residues. Germline V gene sequence: CDR1 SGHDN, CDR2 FVKESK. Trimming pared 3 bases from V and 0 bases from J, leaving 9 bases between. The CDR3 nucleotides read TGTGCCAGCAGCCAGTCCGGGGCCTCCTACGAGCAGTACTTC. It encodes CASSQSGASYEQYF.

This clonotype has only a few counts. V usage is TRBV5-1 and J usage is TRBJ1-5; 12 positions match TRBD1. Germline loops: CDR1 SGHRS, CDR2 YFSETQ. V lost 4 bases and J lost 4; bases outside the gene matches: 9. The CDR3 spans 17 residues. DNA for the CDR3: TGCGCCAGCAGCGCCCCCGGGACAGGGGGCTCTAATCAGCCCCAGCATTTT. Its translation is CASSAPGTGGSNQPQHF.

The chain is built from TRBV4-3 and TRBJ2-7; tentatively, D is TRBD2 (5 bases). CDR3 length: 17 residues. The V gene lost 3 bases and the J gene lost 4 bases, with 22 bases spanning the gap. The germline CDR1 and CDR2 sequences are LGHNA and YSLEER. The CDR3: CASSQTWGTRTGYEQYF. CDR3 DNA sequence: TGCGCCAGCAGCCAGACCTGGGGAACTAGGACCGGATACGAGCAGTACTTC.

This clonotype has a count of ten or more. DNA for the CDR3: TGCAGTGCTAGATCCGTAGAGGGTCGGGACTATGGCTACACCTTC. Residues: CSARSVEGRDYGYTF. This chain joins TRBV20-1 and TRBJ1-2; D is uncertain. V was cut by 2 bases and J by 3 bases, with 16 bases left in between. The length of the CDR3 is 15 residues. Germline V gene lookup returns CDR1 DFQATT and CDR2 SNEGSKA (reference sequence).

CDR3 coding DNA: TGCGCCAGCAGCTTGGCCGGGTTCACTGAAGCTTTCTTT. Its protein is CASSLAGFTEAFF. The chain links TRBV5-1 to TRBJ1-1; D gene ambiguous. V was pared by 0 bases and J by 4 bases, with 7 bases between. CDR1 SGHRS and CDR2 YFSETQ come from the germline V gene. This CDR3 is built from 13 residues. The full variable domain, in which reference TRBV5-1 and TRBJ1-1 provide the parts outside the CDR3, is KAGVTQTPRYLIKTRGQQVTLSCSPISGHRSVSWYQQTPGQGLQFLFEYFSETQRNKGNFPGRFSGRQFSNSRSEMNVSTLELGDSALYLCASSLAGFTEAFFGQGTRLTVV.

This clonotype was counted between two and nine times. The chain combines TRBV5-1 with TRBJ1-2; a possible D gene is TRBD1 (5 bases). The V and J ends lost 2 bases and 0 bases respectively, with 8 bases between them. Germline-derived CDR1 and CDR2 are SGHRS and YFSETQ. The CDR3 length is 14 residues. This CDR3 is CASSLGETNYGYTF. In DNA form, the CDR3 reads TGCGCCAGCAGCTTAGGGGAGACTAACTATGGCTACACCTTC.

The chain couples TRBV30 to TRBJ2-7; a possible D gene is TRBD1 (7 bases). Per the germline V gene, CDR1 is GTSNPN and CDR2 is SVGIG (reference sequence). The CDR3 runs to 13 residues. The ends were cut back, 4 bases at V and 3 bases at J, with 13 bases in the middle. CDR3 nucleotides: TGTGCCTGGAATCGGCAGGGGGGCTACGAGCAGTACTTC. The encoded protein is CAWNRQGGYEQYF.

The chain has TRBV2 and TRBJ1-1, with D possibly TRBD1 on 6 matching bases. The CDR3 contains 14 residues. Germline CDR1 SNHLY, CDR2 FYNNEI. Trimming removed 4 bases at V and 4 bases at J, with 13 bases between. CDR3 residues: CASSGEGVVTEAFF. Written as DNA, the CDR3 is TGTGCCAGCAGTGGTGAGGGGGTGGTCACTGAAGCTTTCTTT.

This sequence joins TRBV6-5 and TRBJ1-4; a possible D gene is TRBD1 (6 bases). Trimming cost V 2 bases and J 12 bases, with 13 bases left between them. This CDR3 region has 13 residues. CDR1 and CDR2 (germline): MNHEY, SVGAGI. The CDR3 DNA reads as TGTGCCAGCAGTTACACTACTGGACAGCAACTGTTTTTT. This codes for CASSYTTGQQLFF.

The chain carries TRBV10-2 and TRBJ2-3; TRBD2 matches at 7 bases. Germline V gene data show CDR1 as WSHSY and CDR2 as SAAADI. CDR3 length: 14 residues. The junction had 7 bases not matched to a gene; V was cut back by 5 bases and J by 5 bases. The CDR3 here is CASSPQLARDTQYF. As DNA, the CDR3 is TGCGCCAGCAGTCCCCAACTAGCGAGAGATACGCAGTATTTT.

The rearrangement joins TRBV7-2 to TRBJ2-3; 9 bases agree with TRBD2. CDR1 SGHTA and CDR2 FQGNSA come from the germline V gene. CDR3 size: 15 residues. Losses at the gene ends were 5 bases for V and 5 bases for J; bases not matched to a gene: 8. CDR3 region: CASSLIAGEIDTQYF. The CDR3, as DNA: TGTGCCAGCAGCCTAATAGCGGGAGAAATAGATACGCAGTATTTT.

V usage is TRBV20-1 and J usage is TRBJ2-1; 12 bases are a match to TRBD2. The germline V gene has CDR1 DFQATT and CDR2 SNEGSKA (reference sequence). Germline trimming cut 0 bases from V and 8 bases from J; bases unmatched to any gene: 11. The CDR3 is made up of 17 amino acids. CDR3 amino acids: CSARDQRTSGAKDEQFF. CDR3 coding DNA: TGCAGTGCTAGAGATCAGCGGACTAGCGGGGCCAAGGATGAGCAGTTCTTC.

This clonotype was observed a handful of times. The chain has TRBV7-3 and TRBJ2-5, with a possible D match to TRBD2 (6 bases). With 3 bases removed from V and 4 bases from J, the gap between germline ends came to 21 bases. The length of the CDR3 is 17 residues. Germline CDR1 SGHTA, CDR2 FQGTGA. CDR3: CASSFGGKGPRGETQYF. The CDR3 DNA is TGTGCCAGCAGCTTCGGCGGGAAGGGGCCTCGGGGAGAGACCCAGTACTTC.

This chain joins TRBV19 and TRBJ2-7; weak D call: TRBD1 (5 bases). Trimming took off 0 bases at V and 6 bases at J, with 9 bases between the two ends. The CDR3 is made up of 13 amino acids. The germline gives CDR1 LNHDA, CDR2 SQIVND (reference sequence). CDR3 bases: TGTGCCAGTAGTATAGATCGGCAGGGCGAGCAGTACTTC. It encodes CASSIDRQGEQYF.